A selection of T cell receptor beta chains follows, all from one sample in a study of control samples from healthy donors and cancer patients. Clones were read by immunoSEQ multiplex PCR, and TCRdb kept only the in-frame ones, dropping some. The data show around 170,000 clones, with 85% to 95% seen just once and just over 1.4% held by the top ten. The sample taken for sequencing was blood. These receptors all stem from a man aged 25 to 45 in good health. Each CDR3 is given with its conserved first and last residue. Fields, in order: CDR3 DNA, CDR3 protein, V gene, J gene, CDR3 length, D gene, clone size. A D gene is named only where the DNA matches it firmly. Clone size appears in some rows only: once, few, many, or a class for an expanded clone.

DNA: TGTGCCAGCTCACCGTTGGGGGAGACCCAGTACTTC; CDR3: CASSPLGETQYF; V: TRBV18; J: TRBJ2-5; length: 12; D: NA; size: NA
DNA: TGTGCCAGCAGCCAAGATGAGGGGGGGGCGAACACCGGGGAGCTGTTTTTT; CDR3: CASSQDEGGANTGELFF; V: TRBV4-2; J: TRBJ2-2; length: 17; D: NA; size: NA
DNA: TGTGCCAGCAGCGGAGGGGGACTTAACAATGAGCAGTTCTTC; CDR3: CASSGGGLNNEQFF; V: TRBV5-4; J: TRBJ2-1; length: 14; D: NA; size: NA
DNA: TGTGCCAGCAGCCAGCGGACGGTCAACACTGAAGCTTTCTTT; CDR3: CASSQRTVNTEAFF; V: TRBV3-1/TRBV3-2; J: TRBJ1-1; length: 14; D: NA; size: NA
DNA: TGTGCCAGCACCCTGGGGGGCAGAAACTATGGCTACACCTTC; CDR3: CASTLGGRNYGYTF; V: TRBV5-6; J: TRBJ1-2; length: 14; D: NA; size: NA
DNA: TGTGCCAGCGCTCGGGGGATGGACTATGGCTACACCTTC; CDR3: CASARGMDYGYTF; V: TRBV6-5; J: TRBJ1-2; length: 13; D: NA; size: once
DNA: TGTGCCAGCAGCTTGGGGACTAGCGGGGACGAGCAGTACTTC; CDR3: CASSLGTSGDEQYF; V: TRBV5-5; J: TRBJ2-7; length: 14; D: TRBD2; size: NA
DNA: TGTGCCATCAGTGAGTCGATCAGGGATGGAGGTGGCTACACCTTC; CDR3: CAISESIRDGGGYTF; V: TRBV10-3; J: TRBJ1-2; length: 15; D: NA; size: NA
DNA: TGTGCCAGCAGTGAGTTTGGGACAGGAACCTACGAGCAGTACTTC; CDR3: CASSEFGTGTYEQYF; V: TRBV6-1; J: TRBJ2-7; length: 15; D: TRBD1; size: once
DNA: TGTGCCAGCAGCTTAGCCAGGGAGAACACTGAAGCTTTCTTT; CDR3: CASSLARENTEAFF; V: TRBV11-3; J: TRBJ1-1; length: 14; D: NA; size: once
DNA: TGTGCCAGCAGCCCTGGGGACAGGGCAGCAGAGACCCAGTACTTC; CDR3: CASSPGDRAAETQYF; V: TRBV27; J: TRBJ2-5; length: 15; D: TRBD1; size: NA
DNA: TGTGCCACCAGTGTAACGGGCAGCAATCAGCCCCAGCATTTT; CDR3: CATSVTGSNQPQHF; V: TRBV24-1; J: TRBJ1-5; length: 14; D: NA; size: NA
DNA: TGTGCCAGTAGCCTCCAGGACAGGGATAATTCACCCCTCCACTTT; CDR3: CASSLQDRDNSPLHF; V: TRBV19; J: TRBJ1-6; length: 15; D: TRBD1; size: NA
DNA: TGCGCCAGCAGCTTGAGACTAGCGGCCCTCCGAGAGACCCAGTACTTC; CDR3: CASSLRLAALRETQYF; V: TRBV5-1; J: TRBJ2-5; length: 16; D: TRBD2; size: NA
DNA: TGTGCCAGCAGCTTGGCACAGGGGGTAGATTCACCCCTCCACTTT; CDR3: CASSLAQGVDSPLHF; V: TRBV7-9; J: TRBJ1-6; length: 15; D: TRBD1; size: NA
DNA: TGTGCCAGCAGGGACAGGTCGAATTCACCCCTCCACTTT; CDR3: CASRDRSNSPLHF; V: TRBV28; J: TRBJ1-6; length: 13; D: TRBD1; size: NA
DNA: TGTGCCAGCTCACCGGACACCTATGGCTACACCTTC; CDR3: CASSPDTYGYTF; V: TRBV18; J: TRBJ1-2; length: 12; D: NA; size: NA
DNA: TGTGCCAGCACAACCGGCGGGATCCCTAATGAAAAACTGTTTTTT; CDR3: CASTTGGIPNEKLFF; V: TRBV13; J: TRBJ1-4; length: 15; D: NA; size: NA
DNA: TGTGCCAGCAGCCTAAGGACAGGAAAGGGTGACACTGAAGCTTTCTTT; CDR3: CASSLRTGKGDTEAFF; V: TRBV7-2; J: TRBJ1-1; length: 16; D: TRBD1; size: NA
DNA: TGTGCCAGCAGAGGAGGGAGTTACGAGCAGTACTTC; CDR3: CASRGGSYEQYF; V: TRBV25-1; J: TRBJ2-7; length: 12; D: NA; size: NA
DNA: TGTGCCAGCAGCTCCGGGACGGGGTCCTACGAGCAGTACTTC; CDR3: CASSSGTGSYEQYF; V: TRBV9; J: TRBJ2-7; length: 14; D: NA; size: NA
DNA: TGTGCCAGCAGCTTAGGGTGGGGGTCCGGCTACACCTTC; CDR3: CASSLGWGSGYTF; V: TRBV7-2; J: TRBJ1-2; length: 13; D: NA; size: NA
DNA: TGCGCCAGCAGCTTGGCGGCGGGGGGCACAGATACGCAGTATTTT; CDR3: CASSLAAGGTDTQYF; V: TRBV5-1; J: TRBJ2-3; length: 15; D: TRBD2; size: NA
DNA: TGCAGTGCTAGTTGGGTAGGGGCGCAGTATTTT; CDR3: CSASWVGAQYF; V: TRBV20-1; J: TRBJ2-3; length: 11; D: NA; size: NA
DNA: TGTGCCAGCAGTGAGAGGGGGAGCTCCTACAATGAGCAGTTCTTC; CDR3: CASSERGSSYNEQFF; V: TRBV2; J: TRBJ2-1; length: 15; D: NA; size: NA
DNA: TGTGCCAGTAGTATAGGGGCAGGGCAATTAAACATTCAGTACTTC; CDR3: CASSIGAGQLNIQYF; V: TRBV19; J: TRBJ2-4; length: 15; D: NA; size: NA
DNA: TGTGCCAGCAGCACATCGGACAGAATTCCCTACGAGCAGTACTTC; CDR3: CASSTSDRIPYEQYF; V: TRBV21-1; J: TRBJ2-7; length: 15; D: NA; size: NA
DNA: TGTGCCACCACTTCTACGGGGACGGTGACCGGGGAGCTGTTTTTT; CDR3: CATTSTGTVTGELFF; V: TRBV24-1; J: TRBJ2-2; length: 15; D: NA; size: NA
DNA: TGTGCCAGCAGGAGACAGGGCGGCTACACCTTC; CDR3: CASRRQGGYTF; V: TRBV6-5; J: TRBJ1-2; length: 11; D: TRBD1; size: few
DNA: TGTGCCAGCAGCTTATCCGGGTTAGGAGGAGATACGCAGTATTTT; CDR3: CASSLSGLGGDTQYF; V: TRBV11-2; J: TRBJ2-3; length: 15; D: NA; size: NA
DNA: TGTGCCAGCAGTTACGATCCGGGGTACGATGGCTACACCTTC; CDR3: CASSYDPGYDGYTF; V: TRBV6-6; J: TRBJ1-2; length: 14; D: NA; size: NA
DNA: TGTGCCTGGAGTGTGGGAGCGGGGTTGACCGGGGAGCTGTTTTTT; CDR3: CAWSVGAGLTGELFF; V: TRBV30; J: TRBJ2-2; length: 15; D: TRBD2; size: NA
DNA: TGTGCCTGGAGTGTCTCTCTAGACGTGAACACCGGGGAGCTGTTTTTT; CDR3: CAWSVSLDVNTGELFF; V: TRBV30; J: TRBJ2-2; length: 16; D: NA; size: NA
DNA: TGCGCCAGCAGCTCGGGGACTAGCGGGACGGTAGGACAAGAGACCCAGTACTTC; CDR3: CASSSGTSGTVGQETQYF; V: TRBV5-1; J: TRBJ2-5; length: 18; D: TRBD2; size: NA
DNA: TGTGCCAGTAGTCTGGGGGGCGTGGGCTACACCTTC; CDR3: CASSLGGVGYTF; V: TRBV19; J: TRBJ1-2; length: 12; D: NA; size: NA
DNA: TGTGCCAGCAGCCCTCGACAGGGAATGGGGGTCTATGGCTACACCTTC; CDR3: CASSPRQGMGVYGYTF; V: TRBV7-2; J: TRBJ1-2; length: 16; D: TRBD1; size: NA
DNA: TGTGCCTGGACCCGACGGACTAGCGGGGTCCAAGAGACCCAGTACTTC; CDR3: CAWTRRTSGVQETQYF; V: TRBV30; J: TRBJ2-5; length: 16; D: TRBD2; size: few
DNA: TGTGCCAGCAGACTAAACGGACAGGGGGATAACTATGGCTACACCTTC; CDR3: CASRLNGQGDNYGYTF; V: TRBV27; J: TRBJ1-2; length: 16; D: TRBD1; size: NA
DNA: TGTGCCAGTAGTACGCCTGGGTTTAATGAAAAACTGTTTTTT; CDR3: CASSTPGFNEKLFF; V: TRBV19; J: TRBJ1-4; length: 14; D: NA; size: NA
DNA: TGTGCCAGCAGTTTGGTGGCAACGAACACTGAAGCTTTCTTT; CDR3: CASSLVATNTEAFF; V: TRBV27; J: TRBJ1-1; length: 14; D: NA; size: NA
DNA: TGTGCCAGCAGCCGGGGACAGGGGGCATCTGGCTACACCTTC; CDR3: CASSRGQGASGYTF; V: TRBV5-6; J: TRBJ1-2; length: 14; D: TRBD1; size: NA